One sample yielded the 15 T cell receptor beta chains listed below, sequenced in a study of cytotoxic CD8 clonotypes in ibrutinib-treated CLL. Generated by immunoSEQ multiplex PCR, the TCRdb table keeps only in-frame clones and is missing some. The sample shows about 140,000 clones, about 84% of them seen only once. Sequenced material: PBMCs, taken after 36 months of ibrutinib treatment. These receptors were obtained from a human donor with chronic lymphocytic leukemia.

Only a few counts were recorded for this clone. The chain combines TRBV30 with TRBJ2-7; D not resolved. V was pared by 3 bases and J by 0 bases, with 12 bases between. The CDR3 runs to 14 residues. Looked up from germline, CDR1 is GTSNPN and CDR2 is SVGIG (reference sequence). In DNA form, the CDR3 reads TGTGCCTGGAGGCCTCCCCCCAGCTCCTACGAGCAGTACTTC. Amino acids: CAWRPPPSSYEQYF.

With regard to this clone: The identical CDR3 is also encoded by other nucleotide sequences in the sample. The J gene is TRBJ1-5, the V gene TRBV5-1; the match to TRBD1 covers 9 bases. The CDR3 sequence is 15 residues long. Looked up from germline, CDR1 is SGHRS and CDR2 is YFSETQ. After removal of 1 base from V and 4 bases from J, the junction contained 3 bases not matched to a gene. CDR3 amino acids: CASSLSGQGNQPQHF. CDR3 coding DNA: TGCGCCAGCAGCTTGTCAGGACAGGGGAATCAGCCCCAGCATTTT.

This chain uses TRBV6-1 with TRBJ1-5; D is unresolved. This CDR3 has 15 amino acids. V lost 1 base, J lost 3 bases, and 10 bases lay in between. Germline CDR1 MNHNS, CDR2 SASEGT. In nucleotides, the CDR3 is TGTGCCAGCAGTGAAGGGGGATGGGCCAATCAGCCCCAGCATTTT. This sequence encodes CASSEGGWANQPQHF.

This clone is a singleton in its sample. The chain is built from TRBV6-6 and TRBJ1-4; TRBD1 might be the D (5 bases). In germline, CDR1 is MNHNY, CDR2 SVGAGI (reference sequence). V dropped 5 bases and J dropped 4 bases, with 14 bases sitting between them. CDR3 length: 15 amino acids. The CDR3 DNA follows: TGTGCCAGCAGTAGACAGTTGAACGTTAATGAAAAACTGTTTTTT. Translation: CASSRQLNVNEKLFF.

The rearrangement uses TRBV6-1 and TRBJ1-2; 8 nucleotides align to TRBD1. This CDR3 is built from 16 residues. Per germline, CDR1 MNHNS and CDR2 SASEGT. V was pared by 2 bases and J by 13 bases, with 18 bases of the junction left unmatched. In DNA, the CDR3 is TGTGCCAGCAGTGAACCGATTTACGACAGGGGAATGGGAGGCACCTTC. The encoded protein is CASSEPIYDRGMGGTF.

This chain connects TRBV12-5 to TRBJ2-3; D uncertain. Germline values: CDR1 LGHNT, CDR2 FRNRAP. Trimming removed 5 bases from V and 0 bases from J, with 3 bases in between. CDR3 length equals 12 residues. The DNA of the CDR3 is TGTGCTAGTGGTCCGAGCACAGATACGCAGTATTTT. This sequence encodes CASGPSTDTQYF. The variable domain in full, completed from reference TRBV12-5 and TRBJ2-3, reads DARVTQTPRHKVTEMGQEVTMRCQPILGHNTVFWYRQTMMQGLELLAYFRNRAPLDDSGMPKDRFSAEMPDATLATLKIQPSEPRDSAVYFCASGPSTDTQYFGPGTRLTVL.

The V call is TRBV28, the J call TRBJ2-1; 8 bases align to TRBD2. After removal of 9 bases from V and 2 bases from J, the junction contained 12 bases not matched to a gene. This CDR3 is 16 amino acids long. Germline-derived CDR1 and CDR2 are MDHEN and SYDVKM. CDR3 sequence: CARLGPGGVTYNEQFF. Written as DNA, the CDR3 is TGTGCCAGACTAGGGCCCGGGGGGGTGACCTACAATGAGCAGTTCTTC. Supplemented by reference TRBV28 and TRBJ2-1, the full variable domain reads DVKVTQSSRYLVKRTGEKVFLECVQDMDHENMFWYRQDPGLGLRLIYFSYDVKMKEKGDIPEGYSVSREKKERFSLILESASTNQTSMYLCARLGPGGVTYNEQFFGPGTRLTVL.

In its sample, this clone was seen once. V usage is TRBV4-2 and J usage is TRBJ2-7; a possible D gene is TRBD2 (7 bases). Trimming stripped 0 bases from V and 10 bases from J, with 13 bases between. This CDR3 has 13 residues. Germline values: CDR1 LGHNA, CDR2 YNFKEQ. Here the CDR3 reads CASSQDWGGAQYF. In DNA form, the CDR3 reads TGTGCCAGCAGCCAAGACTGGGGGGGGGCCCAGTACTTC.

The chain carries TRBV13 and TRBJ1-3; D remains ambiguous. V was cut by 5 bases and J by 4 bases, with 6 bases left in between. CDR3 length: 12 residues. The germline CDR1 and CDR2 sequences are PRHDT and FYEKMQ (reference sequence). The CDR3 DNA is TGTGCCAGCAGCACCCTAGGAAACACCATATATTTT. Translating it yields CASSTLGNTIYF.

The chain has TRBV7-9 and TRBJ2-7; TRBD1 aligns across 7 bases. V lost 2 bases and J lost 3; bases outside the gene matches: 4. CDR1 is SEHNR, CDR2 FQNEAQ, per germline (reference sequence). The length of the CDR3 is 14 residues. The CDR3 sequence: CASSLRQGYYEQYF. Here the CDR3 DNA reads TGTGCCAGCAGCTTAAGACAGGGATACTACGAGCAGTACTTC.

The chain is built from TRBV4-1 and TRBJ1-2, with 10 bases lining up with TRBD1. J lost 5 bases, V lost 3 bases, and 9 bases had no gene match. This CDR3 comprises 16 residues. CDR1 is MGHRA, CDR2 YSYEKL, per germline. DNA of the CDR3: TGCGCCAGCAGCCATCATCCGGGACAGGGGAGATATGGCTACACCTTC. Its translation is CASSHHPGQGRYGYTF.

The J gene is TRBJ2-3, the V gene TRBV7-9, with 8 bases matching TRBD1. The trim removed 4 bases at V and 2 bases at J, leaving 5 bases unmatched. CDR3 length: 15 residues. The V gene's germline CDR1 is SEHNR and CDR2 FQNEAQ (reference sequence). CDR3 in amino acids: CASSSPTGVTDTQYF. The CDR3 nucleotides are TGTGCCAGCAGCTCCCCGACAGGGGTCACAGATACGCAGTATTTT.

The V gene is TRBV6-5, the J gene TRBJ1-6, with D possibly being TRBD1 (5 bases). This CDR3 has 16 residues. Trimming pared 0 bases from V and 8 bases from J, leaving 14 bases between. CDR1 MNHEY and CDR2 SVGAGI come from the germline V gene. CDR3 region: CASSYSAGTGDSPLHF. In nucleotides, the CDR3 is TGTGCCAGCAGTTACTCGGCGGGGACGGGCGATTCACCCCTCCACTTT.

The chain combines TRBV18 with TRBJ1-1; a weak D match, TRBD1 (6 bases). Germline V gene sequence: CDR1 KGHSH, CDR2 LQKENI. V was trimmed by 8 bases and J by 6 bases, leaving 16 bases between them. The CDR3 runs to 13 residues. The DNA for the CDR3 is TGTGCCAGCACCCAGGGACAAGAGGCTGAAGCTTTCTTT. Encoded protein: CASTQGQEAEAFF.

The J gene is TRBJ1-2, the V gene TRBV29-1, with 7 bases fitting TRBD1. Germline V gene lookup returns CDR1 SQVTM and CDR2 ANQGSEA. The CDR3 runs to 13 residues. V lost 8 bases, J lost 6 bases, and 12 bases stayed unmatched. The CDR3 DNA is TGCAGCCCCCCCTTGGAGGGGGCAGATGGCTACACCTTC. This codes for CSPPLEGADGYTF.